This TCR beta chain was recovered during a study of blood T cells in healthy people across ages. General study results and limits: Estimated diversity that came from one million T cells was considered an underestimate.

The authors isolated at least 6.5 million PBMCs per sample. Primed by a sample-barcoded 5' primer and a J-beta primer mix, a second PCR proceeded for 7 to 11 cycles. MiXCR, applied by TCRdb to the 5' RACE reads, yields one record per CDR3 protein. The sample records roughly 730,000 distinct CDR3 sequences, roughly three fifths being singletons. To note about this clonotype: What it binds is not known. A read error is possible here, since a much larger clone lies one base away.

The sequenced material came from blood. The source of this sequence is a man in his forties or fifties in good health.

CDR3 loop: CASSTRQVPSTDTQYF. CDR3 DNA: TGTGCCAGCAGCACCCGACAGGTTCCTAGCACAGATACGCAGTATTTT. The rearrangement uses TRBV9 and TRBJ2-3; weak D call: TRBD1 (6 bases). V dropped 4 bases and J dropped 0 bases, with 15 bases sitting between them. Germline V gene sequence: CDR1 SGDLS, CDR2 YYNGEE. The CDR3 loop spans 16 amino acids.